This TCR beta chain was sequenced in a study of T-cell reconstitution after alpha-beta-depleted transplantation in children. V was clipped by 7 bases and J by 1 base; unmatched bases: 5. The germline V gene encodes CDR1 SGHRS and CDR2 YFSETQ. The CDR3 extends over 14 amino acids. It was with unique molecular identifiers that the TCRbeta library was prepared. TCRdb re-called the PCR reads through MiXCR, storing one row per CDR3 protein. Counted here are 230,000 or so distinct CDR3 sequences, over 9.5% occurring once; the ten biggest clones make up 5% to 5.5%. This clonotype was counted ten times or more.

V gene TRBV5-1 combines with J gene TRBJ2-3, with 8 bases identical to TRBD1. The sequence came from a human donor who donated a stem cell graft to a child with SCID. This specimen was PBMCs from the stem cell graft donor, taken from the stem cell graft. The CDR3 coding sequence is TGCGCCAGCGGGTCGGACAGGGGCACAGATACGCAGTATTTT. Translated, it gives CASGSDRGTDTQYF. The full variable domain, in which reference TRBV5-1 and TRBJ2-3 provide the parts outside the CDR3, is KAGVTQTPRYLIKTRGQQVTLSCSPISGHRSVSWYQQTPGQGLQFLFEYFSETQRNKGNFPGRFSGRQFSNSRSEMNVSTLELGDSALYLCASGSDRGTDTQYFGPGTRLTVL.